Listed below are T cell receptor beta chains from one sample, sequenced in a study of cytomegalovirus exposure and HLA in healthy donors. Generated by immunoSEQ multiplex PCR, the TCRdb table keeps only in-frame clones and is missing some. The table lists 90,000 to 150,000 clones, less than 85% of them singletons. The specimen was PBMCs. The receptors derive from a woman in her thirties or forties in good health and CMV-seronegative. The CDR3 runs from the conserved cysteine through the conserved F or W. The D gene is left open where the match is weak. Not every row has a clone size; where given, it reads once, few, many or a size class.

cdr3_aa: CSARDSYGYTF; cdr3_nt: TGCAGTGCTAGAGACAGCTATGGCTACACCTTC; clone_size: .; v_call: TRBV20-1; d_call: .; j_call: TRBJ1-2
cdr3_aa: CASSDVPGYEQYF; cdr3_nt: TGCGCCAGCAGTGATGTGCCGGGCTACGAGCAGTACTTC; clone_size: .; v_call: TRBV10-2; d_call: .; j_call: TRBJ2-7
cdr3_aa: CASSQDQGGQPQHF; cdr3_nt: TGCGCCAGCAGCCAAGACCAAGGGGGTCAGCCCCAGCATTTT; clone_size: .; v_call: TRBV4-3; d_call: .; j_call: TRBJ1-5
cdr3_aa: CASSQEGLHQETQYF; cdr3_nt: TGCGCCAGCAGCCAAGAAGGACTACACCAAGAGACCCAGTACTTC; clone_size: .; v_call: TRBV4-3; d_call: .; j_call: TRBJ2-5
cdr3_aa: CASSSASGANYEQYF; cdr3_nt: TGTGCCAGCAGCTCTGCTAGCGGGGCAAACTACGAGCAGTACTTC; clone_size: .; v_call: TRBV7-9; d_call: TRBD2; j_call: TRBJ2-7
cdr3_aa: CASSGPSGRYNEQFF; cdr3_nt: TGTGCCAGCAGCGGACCTAGCGGGCGCTACAATGAGCAGTTCTTC; clone_size: .; v_call: TRBV9; d_call: TRBD2; j_call: TRBJ2-1
cdr3_aa: CSVASGRDEQYF; cdr3_nt: TGCAGCGTTGCCTCTGGTCGGGACGAGCAGTACTTC; clone_size: .; v_call: TRBV29-1; d_call: .; j_call: TRBJ2-7
cdr3_aa: CASKRPGEETQYF; cdr3_nt: TGTGCCAGTAAGAGGCCAGGGGAAGAGACCCAGTACTTC; clone_size: once; v_call: TRBV19; d_call: .; j_call: TRBJ2-5
cdr3_aa: CASTPSVYEQYF; cdr3_nt: TGTGCCAGCACCCCGTCCGTATACGAGCAGTACTTC; clone_size: few; v_call: TRBV6-5; d_call: .; j_call: TRBJ2-7
cdr3_aa: CASSPVGSAAYEQYF; cdr3_nt: TGTGCCAGCAGTCCCGTTGGGAGTGCCGCCTACGAGCAGTACTTC; clone_size: .; v_call: TRBV28; d_call: .; j_call: TRBJ2-7
cdr3_aa: CASSLEVGGPREQFF; cdr3_nt: TGTGCCAGCAGCTTAGAAGTGGGAGGGCCGAGGGAGCAGTTCTTC; clone_size: .; v_call: TRBV11-3; d_call: TRBD2; j_call: TRBJ2-1
cdr3_aa: CASSQTNGIKNTEAFF; cdr3_nt: TGTGCCAGCTCACAGACCAACGGGATAAAGAACACTGAAGCTTTCTTT; clone_size: once; v_call: TRBV18; d_call: .; j_call: TRBJ1-1
cdr3_aa: CASRDRGSNEQYF; cdr3_nt: TGTGCCAGCAGGGACAGGGGGAGTAACGAGCAGTACTTC; clone_size: .; v_call: TRBV5-4; d_call: TRBD1; j_call: TRBJ2-7
cdr3_aa: CASSLRGTPITDTQYF; cdr3_nt: TGCGCCAGCAGCTTGCGCGGGACGCCGATCACAGATACGCAGTATTTT; clone_size: .; v_call: TRBV5-1; d_call: .; j_call: TRBJ2-3
cdr3_aa: CASSSGQLNYGYTF; cdr3_nt: TGTGCCAGCAGCTCCGGACAGCTCAACTATGGCTACACCTTC; clone_size: .; v_call: TRBV5-8; d_call: .; j_call: TRBJ1-2
cdr3_aa: CATSRERLAELSYEQYF; cdr3_nt: TGTGCCACCAGCAGAGAAAGACTAGCGGAACTCTCCTACGAGCAGTACTTC; clone_size: few; v_call: TRBV15; d_call: TRBD2; j_call: TRBJ2-7
cdr3_aa: CASSQGISPGEVQYF; cdr3_nt: TGCGCCAGCAGCCAAGGTATCAGCCCGGGGGAGGTGCAGTACTTC; clone_size: .; v_call: TRBV4-3; d_call: .; j_call: TRBJ2-5
cdr3_aa: CATSRPPPSRDEQFF; cdr3_nt: TGTGCCACCAGCAGGCCCCCCCCTAGCCGAGATGAGCAGTTCTTC; clone_size: .; v_call: TRBV15; d_call: .; j_call: TRBJ2-1
cdr3_aa: CASSVGAGVYSEQYF; cdr3_nt: TGTGCCAGCAGTGTTGGAGCGGGAGTCTATTCCGAGCAGTACTTC; clone_size: .; v_call: TRBV6-1; d_call: TRBD2; j_call: TRBJ2-7
cdr3_aa: CASRATGGRYGYTF; cdr3_nt: TGTGCCAGCAGGGCGACAGGGGGACGCTATGGCTACACCTTC; clone_size: .; v_call: TRBV5-5; d_call: TRBD1; j_call: TRBJ1-2
cdr3_aa: CASSLGRTMTYTDTQYF; cdr3_nt: TGTGCCAGCAGCCTGGGACGGACTATGACCTACACAGATACGCAGTATTTT; clone_size: .; v_call: TRBV7-2; d_call: .; j_call: TRBJ2-3
cdr3_aa: CASSIDRGAGNTIYF; cdr3_nt: TGTGCCAGTAGTATTGACAGGGGCGCTGGAAACACCATATATTTT; clone_size: .; v_call: TRBV19; d_call: TRBD1; j_call: TRBJ1-3
cdr3_aa: CASSYLVQGDYGYTF; cdr3_nt: TGTGCCAGCAGTTACCTCGTCCAGGGGGACTATGGCTACACCTTC; clone_size: .; v_call: TRBV6-5; d_call: TRBD1; j_call: TRBJ1-2
cdr3_aa: CASSATESGANVLTF; cdr3_nt: TGTGCCAGCAGCGCGACAGAGTCTGGGGCCAACGTCCTGACTTTC; clone_size: once; v_call: TRBV9; d_call: .; j_call: TRBJ2-6
cdr3_aa: CASQGNYGYTF; cdr3_nt: TGTGCCAGCCAGGGCAACTATGGCTACACCTTC; clone_size: .; v_call: TRBV6-6; d_call: .; j_call: TRBJ1-2
cdr3_aa: CASSPREASGGASEQFF; cdr3_nt: TGTGCCAGCAGCCCGAGAGAAGCCAGCGGGGGGGCAAGTGAGCAGTTCTTC; clone_size: .; v_call: TRBV9; d_call: TRBD2; j_call: TRBJ2-1
cdr3_aa: CASSLTGLGETQYF; cdr3_nt: TGCGCCAGCAGCTTGACAGGGTTGGGAGAGACCCAGTACTTC; clone_size: .; v_call: TRBV5-1; d_call: .; j_call: TRBJ2-5
cdr3_aa: CASSPGQDSYNEQFF; cdr3_nt: TGTGCCAGCTCACCAGGACAGGACTCCTACAATGAGCAGTTCTTC; clone_size: once; v_call: TRBV18; d_call: TRBD1; j_call: TRBJ2-1
cdr3_aa: CASRVSTGELFF; cdr3_nt: TGTGCCAGTAGAGTTAGTACCGGGGAGCTGTTTTTT; clone_size: .; v_call: TRBV19; d_call: .; j_call: TRBJ2-2
cdr3_aa: CASSLHSRNEKLFF; cdr3_nt: TGTGCCAGCAGTTTACACAGTAGGAACGAAAAACTGTTTTTT; clone_size: .; v_call: TRBV28; d_call: .; j_call: TRBJ1-4
cdr3_aa: CASSIRQGPQPQHF; cdr3_nt: TGTGCCAGTAGTATCCGACAGGGCCCCCAGCCCCAGCATTTT; clone_size: .; v_call: TRBV19; d_call: TRBD1; j_call: TRBJ1-5
cdr3_aa: CASSLSLTAGLTFF; cdr3_nt: TGTGCCAGCAGTTTATCGTTAACCGCGGGACTAACGTTCTTC; clone_size: .; v_call: TRBV28; d_call: TRBD2; j_call: TRBJ2-1
cdr3_aa: CASSSGQYTDTQYF; cdr3_nt: TGTGCCAGCTCATCGGGACAGTACACAGATACGCAGTATTTT; clone_size: .; v_call: TRBV18; d_call: TRBD1; j_call: TRBJ2-3
cdr3_aa: CASGSTGTGGTGELFF; cdr3_nt: TGTGCTAGTGGTTCGACCGGGACAGGGGGCACCGGGGAGCTGTTTTTT; clone_size: .; v_call: TRBV12-5; d_call: TRBD1; j_call: TRBJ2-2
cdr3_aa: CASSLERGDMNTEAFF; cdr3_nt: TGTGCCAGCAGCTTGGAGCGGGGGGACATGAACACTGAAGCTTTCTTT; clone_size: .; v_call: TRBV5-5; d_call: .; j_call: TRBJ1-1
cdr3_aa: CSVFRDRESHEQYF; cdr3_nt: TGCAGCGTTTTCCGGGACAGGGAATCCCACGAGCAGTACTTC; clone_size: few; v_call: TRBV29-1; d_call: TRBD1; j_call: TRBJ2-7
cdr3_aa: CASSVLAGVGLHGELFF; cdr3_nt: TGTGCCAGCAGCGTGTTAGCGGGAGTAGGTCTTCACGGGGAGCTGTTTTTT; clone_size: .; v_call: TRBV9; d_call: TRBD2; j_call: TRBJ2-2
cdr3_aa: CASMRGGVLAKNIQYF; cdr3_nt: TGTGCCAGTATGCGCGGGGGGGTGTTAGCCAAAAACATTCAGTACTTC; clone_size: .; v_call: TRBV19; d_call: TRBD2; j_call: TRBJ2-4
cdr3_aa: CASSSGGREFGQETQYF; cdr3_nt: TGTGCCAGCAGCTCCGGGGGACGGGAGTTTGGGCAAGAGACCCAGTACTTC; clone_size: .; v_call: TRBV11-2; d_call: .; j_call: TRBJ2-5
cdr3_aa: CASSSRDTSYEQYF; cdr3_nt: TGTGCCAGCAGCTCTCGGGACACCTCCTACGAGCAGTACTTC; clone_size: .; v_call: TRBV7-9; d_call: .; j_call: TRBJ2-7
cdr3_aa: CASSQGLTANYGYTF; cdr3_nt: TGCGCCAGCAGCCAAGGGTTGACAGCCAACTATGGCTACACCTTC; clone_size: .; v_call: TRBV4-3; d_call: .; j_call: TRBJ1-2
cdr3_aa: CASSLGREETQYF; cdr3_nt: TGTGCCAGCAGCTTGGGTCGAGAAGAGACCCAGTACTTC; clone_size: .; v_call: TRBV5-5; d_call: .; j_call: TRBJ2-5
cdr3_aa: CASSYPPSGREHEQFF; cdr3_nt: TGTGCCAGCAGTTACCCCCCTAGCGGGAGAGAGCATGAGCAGTTCTTC; clone_size: once; v_call: TRBV6-5; d_call: TRBD2; j_call: TRBJ2-1
cdr3_aa: CASMGGAQHF; cdr3_nt: TGTGCCAGCATGGGGGGGGCCCAGCATTTT; clone_size: .; v_call: TRBV25-1; d_call: .; j_call: TRBJ1-5
cdr3_aa: CASSLAGFVYEQYF; cdr3_nt: TGTGCCAGCAGCTTGGCGGGGTTTGTCTACGAGCAGTACTTC; clone_size: .; v_call: TRBV5-6; d_call: .; j_call: TRBJ2-7
cdr3_aa: CASSLMKGANEKLFF; cdr3_nt: TGTGCCAGCAGCTTAATGAAGGGGGCTAATGAAAAACTGTTTTTT; clone_size: .; v_call: TRBV7-8; d_call: .; j_call: TRBJ1-4
cdr3_aa: CARGGGYEQYF; cdr3_nt: TGTGCCCGGGGAGGAGGGTACGAGCAGTACTTC; clone_size: .; v_call: TRBV30; d_call: .; j_call: TRBJ2-7